Shown below are 13 T cell receptor beta chains from a single sample sequenced in a study of T-cell memory formation after mild COVID-19. From the 5' RACE reads, TCRdb called clonotypes with MiXCR, one entry per CDR3 protein. The sample has about 200,000 distinct CDR3 sequences; around 9.5% are singletons. Material: PBMCs or a T cell subset sorted from them (not recorded which). The source is a man younger than 30 who had mild COVID-19 (a few samples of this study predate the infection). Cell type and time point are not known.

This clonotype showed up just a few times. V is TRBV5-1 and J is TRBJ1-1; 7 bases match TRBD1. Germline V gene lookup returns CDR1 SGHRS and CDR2 YFSETQ. The CDR3 totals 16 residues. Losses at the gene ends were 4 bases for V and 5 bases for J; bases not matched to a gene: 14. The CDR3 bases are TGCGCCAGCAGCCCCGCTGGACAGGTCAAGGGGACTGAAGCTTTCTTT. This sequence encodes CASSPAGQVKGTEAFF.

This chain uses TRBV7-2 with TRBJ1-6; a possible D gene is TRBD1 (5 bases). The V end was cut by 1 base, the J end by 7 bases, with 11 bases between. The CDR3 has 15 amino acids. The germline V gene has CDR1 SGHTA and CDR2 FQGNSA. The CDR3, as DNA: TGTGCCAGCAGCTTAGTTGCGAAGGGGAATTCACCCCTCCACTTT. Translated, it gives CASSLVAKGNSPLHF. The variable domain in full, completed from reference TRBV7-2 and TRBJ1-6, reads GAGVSQSPSNKVTEKGKDVELRCDPISGHTALYWYRQSLGQGLEFLIYFQGNSAPDKSGLPSDRFSAERTGGSVSTLTIQRTQQEDSAVYLCASSLVAKGNSPLHFGNGTRLTVT.

A few counts support this clonotype. The rearrangement joins TRBV20-1 to TRBJ2-4, with D possibly being TRBD1 (7 bases). CDR3 length equals 13 residues. Trimming pared 3 bases from V and 7 bases from J, leaving 13 bases between. Germline V gene lookup returns CDR1 DFQATT and CDR2 SNEGSKA (reference sequence). CDR3 sequence: CSAREGAPNIQYF. Here the CDR3 DNA reads TGCAGTGCTAGGGAGGGGGCGCCGAACATTCAGTACTTC.

This chain connects TRBV4-1 to TRBJ2-5; 8 nucleotides agree with TRBD2. V lost 3 bases and J lost 3; bases outside the gene matches: 9. Looked up from germline, CDR1 is MGHRA and CDR2 is YSYEKL. The CDR3 runs to 16 residues. DNA of the CDR3: TGCGCCAGCAGCCATGCCCATGAAGCGGGGGAAGAGACCCAGTACTTC. Encoded protein: CASSHAHEAGEETQYF.

This chain uses TRBV6-2 or TRBV6-3 with TRBJ2-4; TRBD2 is a possible D gene (6 bases). The V end was cut by 8 bases, the J end by 7 bases, with 12 bases between. This CDR3 comprises 12 residues. From germline, CDR1 is MNHEY and CDR2 SVGEGT. CDR3 nucleotides: TGTGCCAGCCGGGGGAATCGGAACATTCAGTACTTC. Its translation is CASRGNRNIQYF.

The chain couples TRBV7-2 to TRBJ2-7, with D possibly being TRBD1 or TRBD2 (5 bases each). Trimming took off 5 bases at V and 3 bases at J, with 14 bases between the two ends. Germline CDR1 reads SGHTA; CDR2 reads FQGNSA. CDR3 length: 14 residues. The chain's CDR3 is CASSRGDGYYEQYF. The CDR3 DNA sequence: TGTGCCAGCAGCAGAGGGGACGGATACTACGAGCAGTACTTC.

The V and J genes are TRBV4-1 and TRBJ2-2; TRBD2 might be the D (5 bases). CDR1 is MGHRA and CDR2 is YSYEKL in the germline V gene. The CDR3 sequence is 14 residues long. With 0 bases removed from V and 7 bases from J, the gap between germline ends came to 9 bases. This CDR3 is CASSQDRGYGELFF. CDR3 sequence (DNA): TGCGCCAGCAGCCAAGATCGGGGATACGGGGAGCTGTTTTTT.

The chain links TRBV4-3 to TRBJ2-6; D is undetermined. The CDR3 is 15 residues long. Between the trimmed V and J ends, which lost 1 base and 0 bases, there was a span of 4 bases. Germline V lookup: CDR1 LGHNA, CDR2 YSLEER. CDR3 sequence: CASSQAASGANVLTF. The CDR3 DNA follows: TGCGCCAGCAGCCAAGCTGCCTCTGGGGCCAACGTCCTGACTTTC.

This clonotype was seen a handful of times. The genes are TRBV11-2 and TRBJ1-5; the D is unclear. V shed 5 bases and J shed 2 bases, with 10 bases lying between them. Germline values: CDR1 SGHAT, CDR2 FQNNGV. The CDR3 sequence is 14 residues long. The CDR3 nucleotides read TGTGCCAGCAGCCTAGTGGAGGGCAATCAGCCCCAGCATTTT. This encodes CASSLVEGNQPQHF.

In this sample, this clonotype turned up a few times. This sequence joins TRBV5-1 and TRBJ2-1; 8 bases fit TRBD2. Germline V CDR1 and CDR2: SGHRS, YFSETQ. This CDR3 spans 12 amino acids. Germline trimming cut 5 bases from V and 10 bases from J; bases unmatched to any gene: 5. As DNA, the CDR3 is TGCGCCAGCAGTAGGCGGGGGGCCGAGCAGTTCTTC. It encodes CASSRRGAEQFF.

The rearrangement joins TRBV7-9 to TRBJ1-5, with 7 positions matching TRBD1. V trimming: 2 bases; J trimming: 5 bases; junction bases outside the gene matches: 6. Germline V lookup: CDR1 SEHNR, CDR2 FQNEAQ (reference sequence). This CDR3 is built from 15 residues. In DNA, the CDR3 is TGTGCCAGCAGCTTAAACAGGGGCGACGATCAGCCCCAGCATTTT. It codes for CASSLNRGDDQPQHF.

This clonotype was counted between two and nine times. V is TRBV6-5 and J is TRBJ2-7; D possibly matches TRBD1 or TRBD2 (5 bases each). CDR1 is MNHEY and CDR2 is SVGAGI in the germline V gene. The CDR3 has 14 residues. Deletions cut 7 bases from V and 2 bases from J, with 15 bases between. The CDR3 reads CASTGLTGPYEQYF. CDR3 nucleotides: TGTGCCAGCACCGGACTGACGGGGCCCTACGAGCAGTACTTC.

The rearrangement joins TRBV10-1 to TRBJ2-3; tentatively, D is TRBD2 (6 bases). Germline V gene lookup returns CDR1 WNHNN and CDR2 SYGVQD (reference sequence). The CDR3 contains 15 residues. Trimming pared 4 bases from V and 5 bases from J, leaving 16 bases between. The DNA of the CDR3 is TGCGCCAGCAGTGTCGGACTACCGGGGCGAGATACGCAGTATTTT. Protein product: CASSVGLPGRDTQYF.